The present TCR beta chain was sequenced within a study of human T cells and chemical hapten exposure. Noted time point: patch test 2, 6 weeks after DPC sensitization. As to treatment: therapeutic diphenylcyclopropenone sensitization with weekly scalp DPC. The authors extracted total RNA from unfractionated whole blood. CDR1 MDHEN and CDR2 SYDVKM come from the germline V gene. The V end was cut by 5 bases, the J end by 2 bases, with 19 bases between. The CDR3 is 16 residues long. The library labeled individual cDNA molecules by adding unique molecular identifiers to them. TCRdb reprocessed the RACE reads with MiXCR, giving one entry per CDR3 protein. In the table there are roughly 42,000 distinct CDR3 sequences, around a tenth of which are singletons.

This sample comprised whole blood, obtained in connection with sensitization to the hapten diphenylcyclopropenone (DPC). The chain is built from TRBV28 and TRBJ2-7, with D perhaps matching TRBD1 (5 bases). This TCR came from a woman in her 30s with alopecia areata. Some clones in this sample may be carry-over from other donors' samples. The CDR3 region is CASSALVRVGAYEQYF. CDR3 in DNA: TGTGCCAGCAGTGCCTTGGTCAGGGTAGGAGCCTACGAGCAGTACTTC.